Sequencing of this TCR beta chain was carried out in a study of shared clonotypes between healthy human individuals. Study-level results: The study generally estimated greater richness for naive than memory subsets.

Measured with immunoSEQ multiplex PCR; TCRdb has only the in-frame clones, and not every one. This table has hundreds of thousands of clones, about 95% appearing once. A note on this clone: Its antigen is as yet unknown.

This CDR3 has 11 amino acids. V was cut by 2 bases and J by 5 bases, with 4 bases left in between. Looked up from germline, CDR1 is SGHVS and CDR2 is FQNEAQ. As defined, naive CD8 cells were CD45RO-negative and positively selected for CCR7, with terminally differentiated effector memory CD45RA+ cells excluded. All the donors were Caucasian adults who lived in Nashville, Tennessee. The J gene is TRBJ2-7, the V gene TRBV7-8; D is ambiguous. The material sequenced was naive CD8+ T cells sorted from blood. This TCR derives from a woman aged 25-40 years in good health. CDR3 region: CASSLMDEQYF. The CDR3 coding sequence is TGTGCCAGCAGCTTAATGGACGAGCAGTACTTC.